This TCR beta chain is from a study of type 1 regulatory T cells. Study-level background: An in vitro protocol generated T-allo10, a Tr1-enriched, alloantigen-specific CD4 T cell product.

Points from the study as a whole: Compared with non-Tr1 cells, Tr1 cells showed a narrower TCR repertoire.

TCRdb passed the reads through MiXCR, listing each CDR3 protein once. The sample records roughly 62,000 distinct CDR3 sequences, roughly 60% being singletons. This CDR3 spans 14 amino acids. The ends were cut back, 0 bases at V and 5 bases at J, with 11 bases in the middle. CDR1 is DFQATT, CDR2 SNEGSKA, per germline (reference sequence). Worth noting for this clonotype: Its antigen is not known.

Sequencing was carried out using cultured non-Tr1 T cells, either the whole culture or a sorted T cell fraction (not recorded which). The gene calls are TRBV20-1 and TRBJ1-5; D gene unclear. The source is a human donor in good health. The CDR3 DNA sequence: TGCAGTGCTAGAGAAGCAGCAGTTCATCAGCCCCAGCATTTT. This translates into CSAREAAVHQPQHF.